This TCR beta chain was sequenced in a study of breast tumors, draining lymph nodes, adjacent tissues. TCRdb processed the multiplex PCR reads anew with MiXCR; each CDR3 protein has one entry. The data contain fewer than 300,000 distinct CDR3 sequences, approximately 31% of them seen just once; the ten biggest clones take up around 1.5%. This CDR3 spans 14 amino acids. Per the germline V gene, CDR1 is LNHNV and CDR2 is YYDKDF (reference sequence). In regard to this clonotype: Its cognate antigen is unknown. Sequence at one end of the junction differs from germline and may be a read error.

Samples came from axillary lymph nodes draining the breast cancer. Study-level results: The data were judged consistent with most tumor T cells coming from lymph node and expanding in tumor.

The V call is TRBV15, the J call TRBJ1-1; D is possibly TRBD1 (6 bases). The receptor was derived from a female donor with breast cancer. Some clones in this sample may be carry-over from other donors' samples. The sample consisted of axillary lymph node tissue. CDR3 protein: CATSRGHGDTGAFF. The CDR3, as DNA: TGTGCCACCAGCAGAGGTCATGGGGACACTGGAGCTTTCTTT.